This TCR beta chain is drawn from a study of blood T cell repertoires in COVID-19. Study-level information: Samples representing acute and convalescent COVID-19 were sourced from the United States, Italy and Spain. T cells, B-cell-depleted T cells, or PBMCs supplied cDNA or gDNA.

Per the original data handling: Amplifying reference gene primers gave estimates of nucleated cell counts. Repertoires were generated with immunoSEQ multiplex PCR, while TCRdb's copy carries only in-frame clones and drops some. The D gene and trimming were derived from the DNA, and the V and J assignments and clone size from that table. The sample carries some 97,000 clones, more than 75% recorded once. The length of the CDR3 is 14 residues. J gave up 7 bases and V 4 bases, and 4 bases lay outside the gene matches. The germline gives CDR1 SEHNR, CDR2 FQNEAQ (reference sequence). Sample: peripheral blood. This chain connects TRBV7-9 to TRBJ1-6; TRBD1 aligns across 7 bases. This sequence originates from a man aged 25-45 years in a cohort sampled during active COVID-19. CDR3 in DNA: TGTGCCAGCAGCTCCCAGACAGGGAATTCACCCCTCCACTTT. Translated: CASSSQTGNSPLHF.